Presented here are 11 T cell receptor beta chains from one specimen sequenced in a study of T cell changes during pregnancy in multiple sclerosis. Generated by immunoSEQ multiplex PCR, the TCRdb table keeps only in-frame clones and is missing some. The sample shows 40,000 to 45,000 clones, over 75% of them seen only once. The sample consisted of CD4+ T cells from peripheral blood mononuclear cells, taken before pregnancy. The receptors derive from a female donor with multiple sclerosis, enrolled in a pregnancy study.

The chain carries TRBV15 and TRBJ2-7; the D gene is possibly TRBD1 (5 bases). This CDR3 is 12 amino acids long. CDR1 and CDR2 (germline): LNHNV, YYDKDF (reference sequence). V was pared by 2 bases and J by 4 bases, with 6 bases between. CDR3 DNA sequence: TGTGCCACCAGCAGAAAGGGGTACGAGCAGTACTTC. Translation gives CATSRKGYEQYF. The full variable domain, completed using reference TRBV15 and TRBJ2-7, is DAMVIQNPRYQVTQFGKPVTLSCSQTLNHNVMYWYQQKSSQAPKLLFHYYDKDFNNEADTPDNFQSRRPNTSFCFLDIRSPGLGDTAMYLCATSRKGYEQYFGPGTRLTVT.

The chain joins TRBV7-9 to TRBJ2-7; the D is unclear. Germline CDR1 is SEHNR and CDR2 is FQNEAQ (reference sequence). The CDR3 runs 18 residues. V lost 1 base and J 0 bases, leaving 19 bases between the germline ends. The CDR3 nucleotides read TGTGCCAGCAGCTTAGGTGGCGGAGCTTCCTATGTCTCCTACGAGCAGTACTTC. Its protein product is CASSLGGGASYVSYEQYF.

This clone was counted a single time. The chain uses TRBV7-2 and TRBJ2-2, with TRBD2 identical over 13 bases. The CDR3 covers 17 residues. The germline CDR1 and CDR2 sequences are SGHTA and FQGNSA. J was trimmed by 6 bases and V by 1 base; bases with no gene match: 5. The DNA of the CDR3 is TGTGCCAGCAGCTTAGATCAGGGACTAGCGGGGTCCGGGGAGCTGTTTTTT. Translating it yields CASSLDQGLAGSGELFF.

The chain joins TRBV27 to TRBJ2-7, with 10 bases aligning to TRBD1. Trimming cost V 5 bases and J 3 bases; bases outside gene matches: 7. Germline V gene data show CDR1 as MNHEY and CDR2 as SMNVEV (reference sequence). This CDR3 is 15 amino acids long. The CDR3 here is CASSPGQGIFYEQYF. CDR3 DNA sequence: TGTGCCAGCAGTCCGGGACAGGGGATTTTCTACGAGCAGTACTTC.

The chain combines TRBV18 with TRBJ1-1; unclear D gene. Trimming pared 2 bases from V and 6 bases from J, leaving 19 bases between. Germline assignment: CDR1 KGHSH and CDR2 LQKENI. This CDR3 region has 16 residues. The CDR3: CASSPGWFMGSAEAFF. CDR3 nucleotide sequence: TGTGCCAGCTCACCAGGGTGGTTTATGGGGAGCGCTGAAGCTTTCTTT.

The chain combines TRBV6-5 with TRBJ2-3, with D possibly TRBD1 on 6 matching bases. The CDR3 has 15 residues. The germline V gene has CDR1 MNHEY and CDR2 SVGAGI. Trimming removed 2 bases from V and 3 bases from J, with 12 bases in between. The CDR3 is CASSYTGQDTDTQYF. The CDR3 DNA follows: TGTGCCAGCAGTTACACGGGACAAGATACAGATACGCAGTATTTT.

The chain joins TRBV4-3 to TRBJ1-1, with D maybe TRBD1 (6 bases). The germline gives CDR1 LGHNA, CDR2 YSLEER. CDR3 length: 13 amino acids. The germline V and J ends were trimmed by 0 bases and 5 bases, with 7 bases remaining between them. The CDR3 DNA reads TGCGCCAGCAGCCAAGACAGGGGTACTGAAGCTTTCTTT. This translates into CASSQDRGTEAFF.

This clone was picked up one time. The V and J genes are TRBV10-3 and TRBJ2-7; D is perhaps TRBD1 (9 bases). The V gene lost 10 bases and the J gene lost 4 bases, with 20 bases spanning the gap. Per germline, CDR1 ENHRY and CDR2 SYGVKD. CDR3 length equals 14 residues. CDR3: CATGGGQGTYEQYF. In nucleotides, the CDR3 is TGTGCCACGGGGGGGGGACAGGGTACTTACGAGCAGTACTTC.

This rearrangement joins TRBV21-1 to TRBJ2-2; the table's D call TRBD2 went unverified against the DNA. TRBV21-1 is termed a pseudogene. CDR3 size: 17 residues. In DNA form, the CDR3 reads TGTGCCAGCAGCAAAGAAACGACTAGCGGCAGCACCGGGGAGCTGTTTTTT. This codes for CASSKETTSGSTGELFF.

This clone turned up a few times. V and J are TRBV5-1 and TRBJ1-1, with a weak D call TRBD1 (6 bases). Trimming removed 0 bases from V and 5 bases from J, with 11 bases in between. The length of the CDR3 is 14 residues. The germline V gene has CDR1 SGHRS and CDR2 YFSETQ. This chain's CDR3 is CASSLARGRTEAFF. In nucleotides, the CDR3 is TGCGCCAGCAGCTTGGCCAGGGGCCGGACTGAAGCTTTCTTT.

This rearrangement joins TRBV28 to TRBJ2-3; TRBD2 matches at 11 bases. The CDR3 is 15 amino acids. Germline CDR1 MDHEN, CDR2 SYDVKM. The V segment lost 6 bases and the J segment 6 bases; nucleotides outside the gene matches: 8. CDR3 loop: CASRPGTSGSDTQYF. The CDR3 bases are TGTGCCAGCAGACCCGGGACTAGCGGTTCTGATACGCAGTATTTT.